Below are 25 T cell receptor beta chains sequenced from a single sample in a study of OX40 agonist ivuxolimab in advanced cancers. Profiled with immunoSEQ multiplex PCR; TCRdb holds only in-frame clones, not every one. The sample includes 9,500 to 14,000 clones, 77% of them seen just once. This specimen consisted of CD4+ or CD8+ T cells sorted from blood, obtained in a trial of the OX40 agonist ivuxolimab. These receptors were taken from an adult with an advanced solid tumor such as melanoma, head and neck, liver or kidney cancer.

J is TRBJ1-1 and V is TRBV27, with D tentatively TRBD1 (5 bases). The CDR3 runs to 13 residues. The germline V gene encodes CDR1 MNHEY and CDR2 SMNVEV (reference sequence). With 5 bases removed from V and 6 bases from J, the gap between germline ends came to 13 bases. The CDR3 here is CASSRGTVSEAFF. Written as DNA, the CDR3 is TGTGCCAGCAGTCGGGGGACGGTCTCTGAAGCTTTCTTT.

This clone was counted only a few times. The chain carries TRBV7-9 and TRBJ2-3; D may be TRBD1 (6 bases). V lost 5 bases and J lost 2, with 20 bases in between. The CDR3 loop spans 17 amino acids. Germline lookup yields CDR1 SEHNR and CDR2 FQNEAQ (reference sequence). CDR3 amino acids: CASSLLGGTGHTDTQYF. The CDR3 DNA sequence: TGTGCCAGCAGCCTCCTCGGTGGAACAGGGCACACAGATACGCAGTATTTT.

The gene calls are TRBV6-5 and TRBJ1-1; no clear D. Germline V gene sequence: CDR1 MNHEY, CDR2 SVGAGI. The CDR3 has 13 amino acids. The V end was cut by 6 bases, the J end by 1 base, with 9 bases between. CDR3 in amino acids: CASSPDGNTEAFF. The CDR3 DNA sequence: TGTGCCAGCAGCCCCGACGGGAACACTGAAGCTTTCTTT.

The chain employs TRBV11-2 and TRBJ2-7; D is possibly TRBD2 (5 bases). Germline lookup yields CDR1 SGHAT and CDR2 FQNNGV. CDR3 length equals 14 residues. V gave up 3 bases and J gave up 3 bases, with 12 bases separating them. The CDR3 sequence is CASSFGLVLYEQYF. CDR3 bases: TGTGCCAGCAGCTTCGGACTCGTACTCTACGAGCAGTACTTC.

The chain employs TRBV6-5 and TRBJ2-7; D is unclear. This CDR3 is 13 amino acids long. Germline CDR1 MNHEY, CDR2 SVGAGI. The V end lost 11 bases, the J end lost 0 bases, and 14 bases lay between the germline ends. The CDR3 DNA follows: TGTGCCTCTCTGGGCGCAAACTCCTACGAGCAGTACTTC. This encodes CASLGANSYEQYF.

This chain joins TRBV4-1 and TRBJ2-2, with D unclear. The CDR3 sequence is 19 residues long. The germline V gene has CDR1 MGHRA and CDR2 YSYEKL. Trimming shortened V by 2 bases and J by 0 bases, and 19 bases separated the two germline ends. The CDR3 protein is CASSQFDDRAETNTGELFF. In DNA, the CDR3 is TGCGCCAGCAGCCAATTTGACGATCGGGCGGAGACGAACACCGGGGAGCTGTTTTTT.

The gene calls are TRBV4-1 and TRBJ2-7; a possible D gene is TRBD1 (7 bases). Looked up from germline, CDR1 is MGHRA and CDR2 is YSYEKL. The CDR3 is 13 amino acids. V was shortened by 1 base and J by 5 bases, with 9 bases between the two germline ends. CDR3 sequence (DNA): TGCGCCAGCAGCCAAGTCAGGGGGGACGAGCAGTACTTC. Encoded protein: CASSQVRGDEQYF.

The V call is TRBV5-5, the J call TRBJ2-5; 10 bases fit TRBD2. Trimming at V came to 1 base and at J to 0 bases, leaving 3 bases not matched to a gene. The germline V gene encodes CDR1 SGHKS and CDR2 YYEKEE (reference sequence). CDR3 size: 16 residues. CDR3 in amino acids: CASSLQLAGYQETQYF. DNA of the CDR3: TGTGCCAGCAGCTTGCAACTAGCGGGGTACCAAGAGACCCAGTACTTC.

CDR3 residues: CASRPEYNEQFF. The CDR3 coding sequence is TGCGCCAGCAGACCAGAGTACAATGAGCAGTTCTTC. The chain links TRBV5-1 to TRBJ2-1; D gene uncertain. V lost 5 bases and J lost 4, with 7 bases in between. Germline loops: CDR1 SGHRS, CDR2 YFSETQ. CDR3 length: 12 residues.

The genes are TRBV27 and TRBJ2-1; the D gene is possibly TRBD1 (7 bases). Per the germline V gene, CDR1 is MNHEY and CDR2 is SMNVEV (reference sequence). V was trimmed by 6 bases and J by 2 bases, leaving 23 bases between them. The CDR3 has 18 amino acids. The CDR3 DNA reads TGTGCCAGCAGGCGGGACAGCCCAGACCGATATACCTACAATGAGCAGTTCTTC. It yields the protein CASRRDSPDRYTYNEQFF.

The chain employs TRBV15 and TRBJ1-2, with TRBD1 matching 7 bases. J gave up 0 bases and V 5 bases, and 12 bases lay outside the gene matches. The length of the CDR3 is 17 residues. Per germline, CDR1 LNHNV and CDR2 YYDKDF (reference sequence). This CDR3 reads CATSSKSWTGPNYGYTF. CDR3 DNA sequence: TGTGCCACCAGCTCCAAAAGCTGGACAGGTCCTAACTATGGCTACACCTTC.

The chain joins TRBV30 to TRBJ2-3; maybe TRBD1 (6 bases). Per the germline V gene, CDR1 is GTSNPN and CDR2 is SVGIG (reference sequence). The CDR3 runs to 12 residues. The V end was cut by 5 bases, the J end by 6 bases, with 12 bases between. CDR3 DNA: TGTGCCTGGCGAAGCCAGGGGGATACGCAGTATTTT. Amino acid sequence: CAWRSQGDTQYF.

The J gene is TRBJ1-2, the V gene TRBV6-5; 7 nucleotides line up with TRBD1. Germline lookup yields CDR1 MNHEY and CDR2 SVGAGI. V was clipped by 6 bases and J by 0 bases; unmatched bases: 7. The CDR3 loop spans 15 amino acids. The CDR3 DNA reads TGTGCCAGCAGAGACCCGACAGGGTCTAACTATGGCTACACCTTC. This encodes CASRDPTGSNYGYTF.

V and J are TRBV27 and TRBJ2-1; D possibly corresponds to TRBD1 (5 bases). Germline CDR1 and CDR2: MNHEY and SMNVEV (reference sequence). Trimming took off 4 bases at V and 12 bases at J, with 16 bases between the two ends. This CDR3 region has 13 residues. The chain's CDR3 is CASSYPRAGRQFF. Here the CDR3 DNA reads TGTGCCAGCAGTTATCCCAGGGCTGGCCGGCAGTTCTTC.

The CDR3 region has the DNA TGTGCCAGCAGCCAAGAGGCGGTCGGTCGGACTGAAGCTTTCTTT. This codes for CASSQEAVGRTEAFF. V usage is TRBV14 and J usage is TRBJ1-1; D gene uncertain. Germline V gene lookup returns CDR1 SGHDN and CDR2 FVKESK. The CDR3 is 15 residues long. Trimming removed 0 bases at V and 5 bases at J, with 13 bases between.

The count of this clone is one. This sequence joins TRBV7-9 and TRBJ2-7; D possibly corresponds to TRBD1 (5 bases). CDR1 is SEHNR and CDR2 is FQNEAQ in the germline V gene (reference sequence). The CDR3 totals 14 residues. The V gene lost 5 bases and the J gene lost 4 bases, with 15 bases spanning the gap. The CDR3: CASSDPRVVYEQYF. DNA of the CDR3: TGTGCCAGCAGCGACCCCAGGGTTGTATACGAGCAGTACTTC. Drawing the rest from reference TRBV7-9 and TRBJ2-7, the complete variable domain is DTGVSQNPRHKITKRGQNVTFRCDPISEHNRLYWYRQTLGQGPEFLTYFQNEAQLEKSRLLSDRFSAERPKGSFSTLEIQRTEQGDSAMYLCASSDPRVVYEQYFGPGTRLTVT.

This chain uses TRBV27 with TRBJ1-2, with D perhaps TRBD1 (5 bases). This CDR3 region has 17 residues. Germline loops: CDR1 MNHEY, CDR2 SMNVEV (reference sequence). Between the trimmed V and J ends, which lost 5 bases and 1 base, there was a span of 20 bases. CDR3 region: CASSTLPTGGGNYGYTF. Here the CDR3 DNA reads TGTGCCAGCAGTACATTGCCCACAGGAGGCGGTAACTATGGCTACACCTTC.

V usage is TRBV27 and J usage is TRBJ2-3; 7 positions agree with TRBD2. Losses at the gene ends were 5 bases for V and 7 bases for J; bases not matched to a gene: 21. This CDR3 is 18 amino acids long. Germline V gene lookup returns CDR1 MNHEY and CDR2 SMNVEV (reference sequence). CDR3 residues: CASSLYPTKVGGFHTQYF. The CDR3 nucleotides read TGTGCCAGCAGTCTATACCCGACTAAGGTGGGAGGGTTCCATACGCAGTATTTT.

The chain recombines TRBV6-6 with TRBJ1-3; D is unclear. This CDR3 is 16 amino acids long. The V gene lost 2 bases and the J gene lost 4 bases, with 15 bases spanning the gap. Per the germline V gene, CDR1 is MNHNY and CDR2 is SVGAGI (reference sequence). The CDR3 nucleotides read TGTGCCAGCAGTTACGTCACGTCTACAATGGGAAACACCATATATTTT. Encoded protein: CASSYVTSTMGNTIYF.

V and J are TRBV6-6 and TRBJ1-6; D gene ambiguous. The CDR3 spans 15 residues. Trimming pared 6 bases from V and 4 bases from J, leaving 13 bases between. Germline-derived CDR1 and CDR2 are MNHNY and SVGAGI (reference sequence). As DNA, the CDR3 is TGTGCCAGCAGCGCCGAGGGCCCGTATAATTCACCCCTCCACTTT. This encodes CASSAEGPYNSPLHF.

This clone was seen more than once but under ten times. The J gene is TRBJ2-7, the V gene TRBV7-8; 10 bases line up with TRBD1. The ends lost 5 bases at V and 4 bases at J; junction bases unmatched: 5. This CDR3 comprises 14 residues. Germline CDR1 and CDR2: SGHVS and FQNEAQ. CDR3 sequence: CASSPPGQGYEQYF. For the CDR3, the DNA is TGTGCCAGCAGCCCTCCGGGACAGGGGTACGAGCAGTACTTC.

The chain couples TRBV27 to TRBJ1-5; 8 bases fit TRBD1. The CDR3 extends over 14 amino acids. Germline V lookup: CDR1 MNHEY, CDR2 SMNVEV (reference sequence). V was clipped by 3 bases and J by 3 bases; unmatched bases: 1. Here the CDR3 reads CASSLGQDNQPQHF. The CDR3 DNA sequence: TGTGCCAGCAGTTTGGGACAGGACAATCAGCCCCAGCATTTT.

The chain links TRBV11-3 to TRBJ1-4; D ambiguous. There are 13 residues in the CDR3. V was cut by 6 bases and J by 7 bases, with 12 bases left in between. Germline values: CDR1 SGHNT, CDR2 YENEEA. CDR3 DNA sequence: TGTGCCAGCAGGGGCCTGGGAGGTGAAAAACTGTTTTTT. This sequence encodes CASRGLGGEKLFF.

The chain links TRBV6-1 to TRBJ2-3; D is possibly TRBD1 or TRBD2 (5 bases each). Trimming left V 7 bases short and J 9 bases short, with 20 bases between. The CDR3 is 14 residues long. Germline V CDR1 and CDR2: MNHNS, SASEGT. The CDR3 DNA reads TGTGCCAGCATTCAAGGGCAGGGAGTCCAGACGCAGTATTTT. Encoded protein: CASIQGQGVQTQYF.

The chain carries TRBV6-7 and TRBJ1-5, with 8 bases that match TRBD1. TRBV6-7 is recorded as an ORF, its role being uncertain. V shed 0 bases, J shed 1 base, and the junction held 2 bases outside the gene matches. CDR3 size: 16 residues. In nucleotides, the CDR3 is TGTGCCAGCAGTTACTCAGGACAGGGCAGCAATCAGCCCCAGCATTTT. The encoded protein is CASSYSGQGSNQPQHF.